This TCR beta chain came from a study of blood T cells in healthy people across ages. The authors ran a second PCR of about 6 to 11 cycles using a sample-barcoded 5' primer and a J-beta primer mix. No fewer than 3 million CDR3-containing paired-end reads came from each sample. TCRdb reprocessed the 5' RACE reads with MiXCR, giving one entry per CDR3 protein. The data contain 550,000 to 650,000 distinct CDR3 sequences, 25% to 35% of them seen just once; the ten biggest clones take up 15% to 19%. J lost 3 bases, V lost 4 bases, and 7 bases had no gene match. Germline CDR1 and CDR2: SGHDT and YYEEEE. The CDR3 has 15 amino acids. Study conclusions and caveats: Long-lived donors exceeded aged donors in naive CD4+ cells and diversity.

There are many counts of this clonotype. The target antigen is unknown. V is TRBV5-6 and J is TRBJ2-5; TRBD2 aligns across 9 bases. This sequence originates from a woman over 75 in good health. Sequenced sample: blood. The CDR3 coding sequence is TGTGCCAGCAGCCCCCAGGTAGCGGGGGAAGAGACCCAGTACTTC. Amino acid sequence: CASSPQVAGEETQYF.